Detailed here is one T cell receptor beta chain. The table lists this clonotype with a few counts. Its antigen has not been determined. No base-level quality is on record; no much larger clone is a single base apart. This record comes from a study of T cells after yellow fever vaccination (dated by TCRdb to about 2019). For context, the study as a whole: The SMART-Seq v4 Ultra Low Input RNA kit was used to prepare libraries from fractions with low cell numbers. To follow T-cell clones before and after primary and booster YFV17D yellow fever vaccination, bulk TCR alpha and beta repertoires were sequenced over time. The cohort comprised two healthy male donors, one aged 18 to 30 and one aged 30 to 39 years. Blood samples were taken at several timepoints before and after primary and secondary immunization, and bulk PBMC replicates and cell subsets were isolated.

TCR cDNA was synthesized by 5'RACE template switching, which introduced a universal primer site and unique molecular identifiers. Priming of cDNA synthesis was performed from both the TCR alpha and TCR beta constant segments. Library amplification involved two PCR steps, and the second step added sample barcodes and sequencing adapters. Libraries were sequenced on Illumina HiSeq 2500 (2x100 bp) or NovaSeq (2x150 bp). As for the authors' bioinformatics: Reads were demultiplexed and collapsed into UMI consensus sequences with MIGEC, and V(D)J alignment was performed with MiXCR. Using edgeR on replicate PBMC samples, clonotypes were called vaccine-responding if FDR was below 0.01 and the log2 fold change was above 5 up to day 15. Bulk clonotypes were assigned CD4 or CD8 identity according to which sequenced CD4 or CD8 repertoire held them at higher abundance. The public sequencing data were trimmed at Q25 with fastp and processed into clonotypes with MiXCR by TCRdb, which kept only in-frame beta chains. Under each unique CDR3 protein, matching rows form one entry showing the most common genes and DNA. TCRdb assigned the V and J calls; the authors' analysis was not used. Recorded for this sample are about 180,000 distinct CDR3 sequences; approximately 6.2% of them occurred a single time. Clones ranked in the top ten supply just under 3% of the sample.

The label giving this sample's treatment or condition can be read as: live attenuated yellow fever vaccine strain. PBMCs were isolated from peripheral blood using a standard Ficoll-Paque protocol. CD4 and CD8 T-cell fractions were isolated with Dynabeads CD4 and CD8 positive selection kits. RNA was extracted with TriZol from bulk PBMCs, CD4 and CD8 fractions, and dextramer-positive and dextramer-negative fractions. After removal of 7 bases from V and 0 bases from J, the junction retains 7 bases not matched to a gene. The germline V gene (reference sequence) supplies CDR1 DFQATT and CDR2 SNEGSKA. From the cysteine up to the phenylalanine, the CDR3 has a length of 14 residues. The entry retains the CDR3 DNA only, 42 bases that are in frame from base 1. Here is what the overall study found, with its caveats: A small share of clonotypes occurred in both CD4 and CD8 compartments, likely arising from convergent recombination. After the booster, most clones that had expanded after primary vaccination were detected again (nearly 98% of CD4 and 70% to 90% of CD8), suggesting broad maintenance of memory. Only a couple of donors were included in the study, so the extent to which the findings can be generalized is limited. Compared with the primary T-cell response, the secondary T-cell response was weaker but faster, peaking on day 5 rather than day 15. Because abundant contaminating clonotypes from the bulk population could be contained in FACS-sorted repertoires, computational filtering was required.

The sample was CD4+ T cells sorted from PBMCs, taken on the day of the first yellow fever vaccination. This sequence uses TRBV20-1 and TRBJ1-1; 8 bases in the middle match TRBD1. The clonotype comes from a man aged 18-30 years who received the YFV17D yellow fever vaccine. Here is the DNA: TGCAGTGGCACGACAGGGGATTTGAACACTGAAGCTTTCTTT. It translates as CSGTTGDLNTEAFF.